The 24 T cell receptor beta chains given below trace back to one sample, sequenced in a study of CD8 T cells in ankylosing spondylitis. TCRdb re-called the 5' RACE reads through MiXCR, storing one row per CDR3 protein. Of approximately 140,000 distinct CDR3 sequences listed, roughly a tenth were seen once; the top ten hold approximately 3.3%. The sequencing sample was made of blood, either unsorted or a sorted T cell fraction (not recorded which). The source of these receptors is a male donor with ankylosing spondylitis or in good health (not recorded which).

Ten or more counts support this clonotype. In nucleotides, the CDR3 is TGTGCCAGCAGTCGACTTAGTTTGTCCTACGAGCAGTACTTC. Amino acids: CASSRLSLSYEQYF. The chain uses TRBV12-3 or TRBV12-4 and TRBJ2-7, with no clear D. Trimming pared 5 bases from V and 1 base from J, leaving 12 bases between. The length of the CDR3 is 14 residues.

This clonotype showed up many times. The J gene is TRBJ2-1, the V gene TRBV6-1, with 8 bases identical to TRBD2. There are 16 residues in the CDR3. Germline lookup yields CDR1 MNHNS and CDR2 SASEGT. V shed 7 bases, J shed 1 base, and the junction held 9 bases outside the gene matches. The CDR3 DNA is TGTGCCAGCAACCCCGGGACTAGTAGTTCCTACAATGAGCAGTTCTTC. The encoded protein is CASNPGTSSSYNEQFF.

This clonotype was detected only a few times. The rearrangement joins TRBV20-1 to TRBJ2-3, with D possibly matching TRBD2 (6 bases). Trimming cost V 3 bases and J 0 bases, with 10 bases left between them. The CDR3 contains 14 residues. The germline V gene encodes CDR1 DFQATT and CDR2 SNEGSKA (reference sequence). The CDR3 protein is CSASGGTSTDTQYF. CDR3 bases: TGCAGTGCTAGTGGCGGGACTAGCACAGATACGCAGTATTTT.

This clonotype was counted at least ten times. The rearrangement uses TRBV5-1 and TRBJ2-3, with D uncertain. V was shortened by 1 base and J by 2 bases, with 8 bases between the two germline ends. Germline-derived CDR1 and CDR2 are SGHRS and YFSETQ. The length of the CDR3 is 14 residues. The CDR3 coding sequence is TGCGCCAGCAGCTTGTGGGGAACCACAGATACGCAGTATTTT. This translates into CASSLWGTTDTQYF. Full variable domain (rest looked up from reference TRBV5-1 and TRBJ2-3): KAGVTQTPRYLIKTRGQQVTLSCSPISGHRSVSWYQQTPGQGLQFLFEYFSETQRNKGNFPGRFSGRQFSNSRSEMNVSTLELGDSALYLCASSLWGTTDTQYFGPGTRLTVL.

This clonotype was detected many times. The J gene is TRBJ2-7, the V gene TRBV29-1; D tentatively fits TRBD1 or TRBD2 (5 bases each). Germline V gives CDR1 SQVTM, CDR2 ANQGSEA. The CDR3 length is 12 residues. V was pared by 7 bases and J by 1 base, with 11 bases between. DNA for the CDR3: TGCAGCGCCGGGACGACGTCCTACGAGCAGTACTTC. Residues: CSAGTTSYEQYF.

As for this clonotype: This sequence may be a read error, since a much larger clone differs from it by one base. The V call is TRBV5-6, the J call TRBJ2-7, with D tentatively TRBD1 or TRBD2 (6 bases each). CDR3 length: 15 residues. CDR1 SGHDT and CDR2 YYEEEE come from the germline V gene. CDR3 loop: CASSPNGGPSYEHYF. CDR3 bases: TGTGCCAGCAGCCCGAATGGGGGGCCAAGCTACGAGCACTACTTC.

This clonotype came up a few times. V and J are TRBV7-2 and TRBJ1-6, with 7 bases aligning to TRBD1. V dropped 6 bases and J dropped 10; count of bases not matched to a gene: 3. Germline lookup yields CDR1 SGHTA and CDR2 FQGNSA. The CDR3 extends over 12 amino acids. The CDR3 DNA is TGTGCCAGCAGTCGACAGGGCTCACCCCTCCACTTT. Protein: CASSRQGSPLHF.

The table lists this clonotype with many counts. The J gene is TRBJ2-7, the V gene TRBV20-1; D unresolved. Looked up from germline, CDR1 is DFQATT and CDR2 is SNEGSKA (reference sequence). This CDR3 has 11 amino acids. Trimming cost V 0 bases and J 4 bases, with 4 bases left between them. CDR3 sequence: CSARELYEQYF. The CDR3 DNA follows: TGCAGTGCTAGAGAACTATACGAGCAGTACTTC.

The chain is built from TRBV3-1 and TRBJ2-5; 7 bases are shared with TRBD1. The ends lost 4 bases at V and 0 bases at J; junction bases unmatched: 2. This CDR3 contains 14 residues. The V gene's germline CDR1 is LGHDT and CDR2 YNNKEL (reference sequence). CDR3 DNA sequence: TGTGCCAGCAGCCGAGGGACAGACCAAGAGACCCAGTACTTC. Translated: CASSRGTDQETQYF.

The genes are TRBV9 and TRBJ2-2, with D perhaps TRBD1 (6 bases). Germline CDR1 and CDR2: SGDLS and YYNGEE. There are 14 residues in the CDR3. Deletions cut 0 bases from V and 5 bases from J, with 8 bases between. The CDR3 reads CASSVVGTTGELFF. The CDR3 DNA reads as TGTGCCAGCAGCGTAGTAGGGACAACCGGGGAGCTGTTTTTT.

This clonotype showed up just once. The J gene is TRBJ2-5, the V gene TRBV5-4; 8 nucleotides line up with TRBD1. V trimming: 0 bases; J trimming: 3 bases; junction bases outside the gene matches: 4. This CDR3 spans 15 amino acids. Per the germline V gene, CDR1 is SGHNT and CDR2 is YYREEE (reference sequence). CDR3 coding DNA: TGTGCCAGCAGCTTGGTCAGGGGGCGCGAAGAGACCCAGTACTTC. Amino acid sequence: CASSLVRGREETQYF.

This clonotype appeared a few times. The chain links TRBV7-9 to TRBJ2-1; 7 bases agree with TRBD1. With V trimmed by 2 bases and J by 6 bases, 7 bases remained unmatched. Germline CDR1 is SEHNR and CDR2 is FQNEAQ (reference sequence). The CDR3 has 15 residues. This chain's CDR3 is CASSLRQGTVNEQFF. The DNA of the CDR3 is TGTGCCAGCAGCTTAAGACAGGGAACGGTCAATGAGCAGTTCTTC.

The J gene is TRBJ2-5, the V gene TRBV7-9, with a weak D call TRBD2 (5 bases). The germline V gene has CDR1 SEHNR and CDR2 FQNEAQ (reference sequence). The ends were cut back, 5 bases at V and 2 bases at J, with 18 bases in the middle. This CDR3 contains 16 residues. For the CDR3, the DNA is TGTGCCAGCAGCCCTCGATTGACTAAGAATCAAGAGACCCAGTACTTC. Translated: CASSPRLTKNQETQYF.

This chain connects TRBV28 to TRBJ1-1; TRBD1 matches 8 bases. Germline values: CDR1 MDHEN, CDR2 SYDVKM. The CDR3 runs to 16 residues. Germline trimming cut 4 bases from V and 0 bases from J; bases unmatched to any gene: 7. The DNA for the CDR3 is TGTGCCAGCAGTTCCGGACAGGGCGGTATGAACACTGAAGCTTTCTTT. Its translation: CASSSGQGGMNTEAFF.

This clonotype showed up many times. The V gene is TRBV20-1, the J gene TRBJ2-5; TRBD2 matches 7 bases. Germline loops: CDR1 DFQATT, CDR2 SNEGSKA (reference sequence). CDR3 size: 14 residues. Losses at the gene ends were 2 bases for V and 5 bases for J; bases not matched to a gene: 8. The CDR3 reads CSARLRELDETQYF. The CDR3 bases are TGCAGTGCTAGATTGCGGGAGCTAGATGAGACCCAGTACTTC.

This clonotype was recorded many times. V gene TRBV13 combines with J gene TRBJ2-1; 7 positions agree with TRBD2. The trim removed 2 bases at V and 7 bases at J, leaving 14 bases unmatched. Germline V gene lookup returns CDR1 PRHDT and CDR2 FYEKMQ (reference sequence). CDR3 length: 17 residues. CDR3: CASSLPRRGSWGNEQFF. CDR3 sequence (DNA): TGTGCCAGCAGCTTACCCCGTCGCGGGAGTTGGGGGAATGAGCAGTTCTTC. The whole variable domain, filled in from reference TRBV13 and TRBJ2-1, reads AAGVIQSPRHLIKEKRETATLKCYPIPRHDTVYWYQQGPGQDPQFLISFYEKMQSDKGSIPDRFSAQQFSDYHSELNMSSLELGDSALYFCASSLPRRGSWGNEQFFGPGTRLTVL.

This clonotype came up many times. The V and J genes are TRBV28 and TRBJ2-3, with TRBD2 matching 8 bases. Trimming cost V 3 bases and J 2 bases; bases outside gene matches: 7. The CDR3 contains 16 residues. Germline CDR1 MDHEN, CDR2 SYDVKM. CDR3 protein: CASSFSAGEDTDTQYF. The CDR3 region has the DNA TGTGCCAGCAGTTTCTCAGCGGGAGAGGACACAGATACGCAGTATTTT.

This clonotype was counted many times. V and J are TRBV7-7 and TRBJ2-5; 7 bases align to TRBD2. Germline loops: CDR1 SSHAT, CDR2 FNYEAQ (reference sequence). This CDR3 is built from 14 residues. J was trimmed by 4 bases and V by 4 bases; bases with no gene match: 6. CDR3 coding DNA: TGTGCCAGCAGCTCTAGCGGCCCACCAGAGACCCAGTACTTC. Residues: CASSSSGPPETQYF.

This clonotype showed up many times. V and J are TRBV11-2 and TRBJ2-2, with 11 positions matching TRBD2. Germline V gene data show CDR1 as SGHAT and CDR2 as FQNNGV. The CDR3 has 15 residues. Germline trimming cut 5 bases from V and 7 bases from J; bases unmatched to any gene: 6. In nucleotides, the CDR3 is TGTGCCAGCAGCCTAGCGGGAGGTTGGAGCGGGGAGCTGTTTTTT. The encoded protein is CASSLAGGWSGELFF.

This clonotype was detected many times. The rearrangement joins TRBV20-1 to TRBJ2-7, with 9 bases lining up with TRBD1. The V segment lost 5 bases and the J segment 2 bases; nucleotides outside the gene matches: 7. Germline CDR1 reads DFQATT; CDR2 reads SNEGSKA (reference sequence). This CDR3 is built from 14 residues. Written as DNA, the CDR3 is TGCAGTGCTGTAGATGGGACAGGGACCTACGAGCAGTACTTC. This codes for CSAVDGTGTYEQYF.

This clonotype came up many times. The rearrangement uses TRBV11-1 and TRBJ2-1; 11 bases are shared with TRBD2. CDR3 length equals 19 residues. Unmatched junction bases numbered 12, after V lost 0 bases and J lost 5 bases. Germline CDR1 SGHAT, CDR2 FQDESV (reference sequence). The CDR3 DNA reads as TGTGCCAGCAGCTTAGCGGGATTGACTAGCGGGAAAAAAGACAATGAGCAGTTCTTC. It codes for CASSLAGLTSGKKDNEQFF.

This rearrangement joins TRBV20-1 to TRBJ2-7, with TRBD1 matching over 11 bases. Germline CDR1 DFQATT, CDR2 SNEGSKA (reference sequence). The CDR3 loop spans 19 amino acids. V gave up 0 bases and J gave up 1 base; unmatched junction bases: 14. CDR3 region: CSARDLGTGGFVGSYEQYF. CDR3 DNA: TGCAGTGCTAGAGATCTCGGGACAGGGGGTTTTGTGGGTTCCTACGAGCAGTACTTC.

The chain has TRBV4-1 and TRBJ2-6; D remains unclear. Trimming shortened V by 3 bases and J by 6 bases, and 9 bases separated the two germline ends. The germline V gene has CDR1 MGHRA and CDR2 YSYEKL. This CDR3 spans 14 amino acids. CDR3 sequence (DNA): TGCGCCAGCAGCCAGGCCCGATCGGCCAACGTCCTGACTTTC. This sequence encodes CASSQARSANVLTF.

This clonotype has ten or more counts. The chain has TRBV20-1 and TRBJ2-1; possibly TRBD2 for D (5 bases). V was shortened by 4 bases and J by 3 bases, with 13 bases between the two germline ends. Germline-derived CDR1 and CDR2 are DFQATT and SNEGSKA (reference sequence). The CDR3 totals 14 residues. CDR3 nucleotides: TGCAGTGCTATACTAGACCCCCTCTACAATGAGCAGTTCTTC. Translated, it gives CSAILDPLYNEQFF.